This record covers a single TCR beta chain. Documented time point: newly diagnosed GD, antithyroid drugs for less than 3 months. RNA isolated from PBMCs was used to make the TCR library. The sample comes from a study of regulatory T cells in long-lasting Graves disease. For TCR beta, libraries came from iRepertoire HTBI primers and Arm-PCR of CDR3 regions. TCRdb independently ran MiXCR on the multiplex PCR reads; one entry per CDR3 protein. The sample records 410,000 or so distinct CDR3 sequences, 14% to 15% being singletons. Trimming left V 5 bases short and J 3 bases short, with 10 bases between. This CDR3 comprises 13 residues. Looked up from germline, CDR1 is SGHTA and CDR2 is FQGNSA. These data were likewise used in another study, on T cells in Graves' hyperthyroidism and ophthalmopathy. That study adds: The TCR CDR3 first-round RT-PCR relied on the HTBI primer set.

The clonotype comes from a woman in her 30s with Graves disease. V and J are TRBV7-2 and TRBJ2-5, with D tentatively TRBD1 (5 bases). Sequencing was performed on peripheral blood mononuclear cells (PBMCs), taken at new diagnosis, from a patient treated with antithyroid drugs. The CDR3 region has the DNA TGTGCCAGCAGCACAAGACAGAAAGAGACCCAGTACTTC. Translation: CASSTRQKETQYF.